This is a list of T cell receptor beta chains from one sample in a study of shared clonotypes between healthy human individuals. Libraries were prepared by immunoSEQ multiplex PCR; TCRdb keeps only in-frame clonotypes and omits some of them. The sample shows roughly 2.1 million clones, approximately 94% of them seen only once. Sample: naive CD8+ T cells from PBMCs. Source of these receptors: a man aged 18 to 30 in good health. Some clones in this sample may be carry-over from other donors' samples. The CDR3 runs from the conserved cysteine through the conserved F or W. The D gene is left open where the match is weak. Expanded clones are given a class, and other clones once, few, many or no size at all.

v_call: TRBV25-1
j_call: TRBJ2-1
clone_size: .
d_call: .
cdr3_aa: CASRPRAGEQFF
cdr3_nt: TGTGCCAGCAGGCCCCGAGCCGGCGAGCAGTTCTTC

v_call: TRBV27
j_call: TRBJ2-1
clone_size: once
d_call: .
cdr3_aa: CASSSGTEYNEQFF
cdr3_nt: TGTGCCAGCAGTTCCGGGACCGAGTACAATGAGCAGTTCTTC

v_call: TRBV28
j_call: TRBJ2-1
clone_size: .
d_call: .
cdr3_aa: CASSWHNEQFF
cdr3_nt: TGTGCCAGCAGTTGGCACAATGAGCAGTTCTTC

v_call: TRBV9
j_call: TRBJ1-3
clone_size: .
d_call: .
cdr3_aa: CASSVWGAAGNTIYF
cdr3_nt: TGTGCCAGCAGCGTGTGGGGGGCGGCTGGAAACACCATATATTTT

v_call: TRBV11-2
j_call: TRBJ2-3
clone_size: .
d_call: TRBD2
cdr3_aa: CASSNGLAGVADTQYF
cdr3_nt: TGTGCCAGCAGCAACGGCCTAGCGGGAGTTGCAGATACGCAGTATTTT

v_call: TRBV4-2
j_call: TRBJ2-7
clone_size: .
d_call: .
cdr3_aa: CASSQDLREGSYEQYF
cdr3_nt: TGTGCCAGCAGCCAAGATCTGAGGGAAGGCTCCTACGAGCAGTACTTC

v_call: TRBV6-5
j_call: TRBJ2-1
clone_size: .
d_call: TRBD1
cdr3_aa: CASSGDRPEQFF
cdr3_nt: TGTGCCAGCAGTGGGGACAGGCCTGAGCAGTTCTTC

v_call: TRBV7-9
j_call: TRBJ2-7
clone_size: .
d_call: TRBD1
cdr3_aa: CASSSPSQGPYEQYF
cdr3_nt: TGTGCCAGCAGCTCCCCTTCACAGGGGCCCTACGAGCAGTACTTC

v_call: TRBV14
j_call: TRBJ1-2
clone_size: .
d_call: TRBD1
cdr3_aa: CASSHLGTDPYGYTF
cdr3_nt: TGTGCCAGCAGCCACTTAGGGACAGACCCCTATGGCTACACCTTC

v_call: TRBV27
j_call: TRBJ2-7
clone_size: .
d_call: .
cdr3_aa: CASAWVGEGTSYEQYF
cdr3_nt: TGTGCCAGCGCTTGGGTCGGGGAAGGGACCTCCTACGAGCAGTACTTC

v_call: TRBV7-8
j_call: TRBJ2-1
clone_size: .
d_call: TRBD2
cdr3_aa: CASSFLAGPNEQFF
cdr3_nt: TGTGCCAGCAGCTTCCTAGCGGGACCAAATGAGCAGTTCTTC

v_call: TRBV4-1
j_call: TRBJ2-7
clone_size: .
d_call: TRBD2
cdr3_aa: CASSQREGQGAYEQYF
cdr3_nt: TGCGCCAGCAGCCAAAGGGAGGGCCAGGGCGCCTACGAGCAGTACTTC

v_call: TRBV13
j_call: TRBJ1-1
clone_size: .
d_call: .
cdr3_aa: CASGTTNTEAFF
cdr3_nt: TGTGCCAGCGGGACAACGAACACTGAAGCTTTCTTT

v_call: TRBV28
j_call: TRBJ2-5
clone_size: .
d_call: TRBD2
cdr3_aa: CASSHASGRETQYF
cdr3_nt: TGTGCCAGCAGTCACGCTAGCGGGAGAGAGACCCAGTACTTC

v_call: TRBV28
j_call: TRBJ2-7
clone_size: .
d_call: .
cdr3_aa: CATLGREGVVEQYF
cdr3_nt: TGTGCTACTTTAGGTCGTGAAGGGGTGGTCGAGCAGTACTTC

v_call: TRBV28
j_call: TRBJ2-3
clone_size: .
d_call: .
cdr3_aa: CASTLERSGRWGDTQYF
cdr3_nt: TGTGCCAGCACCTTAGAAAGGTCGGGGAGGTGGGGAGATACGCAGTATTTT

v_call: TRBV18
j_call: TRBJ2-7
clone_size: .
d_call: .
cdr3_aa: CASSPQVADEQYF
cdr3_nt: TGTGCCAGCTCACCACAGGTCGCGGACGAGCAGTACTTC

v_call: TRBV6-5
j_call: TRBJ2-1
clone_size: once
d_call: .
cdr3_aa: CASSHDRSSYNEQFF
cdr3_nt: TGTGCCAGCAGTCATGACAGGAGCTCCTACAATGAGCAGTTCTTC

v_call: TRBV7-9
j_call: TRBJ2-2
clone_size: .
d_call: TRBD2
cdr3_aa: CASSLLPGTSTGELFF
cdr3_nt: TGTGCCAGCAGCTTACTTCCGGGGACTAGCACCGGGGAGCTGTTTTTT

v_call: TRBV4-2
j_call: TRBJ2-3
clone_size: .
d_call: .
cdr3_aa: CASSQSGATQYF
cdr3_nt: TGTGCCAGCAGCCAGTCCGGGGCTACGCAGTATTTT

v_call: TRBV10-3
j_call: TRBJ1-1
clone_size: .
d_call: .
cdr3_aa: CAISEFDGTEAFF
cdr3_nt: TGTGCCATCAGTGAGTTTGACGGCACTGAAGCTTTCTTT

v_call: TRBV9
j_call: TRBJ2-7
clone_size: .
d_call: TRBD2
cdr3_aa: CASSPQGLGTYEQYF
cdr3_nt: TGTGCCAGCAGCCCCCAGGGACTAGGCACCTACGAGCAGTACTTC

v_call: TRBV5-1
j_call: TRBJ2-1
clone_size: .
d_call: .
cdr3_aa: CASRASWGIDEQFF
cdr3_nt: TGCGCCAGCAGGGCGAGCTGGGGTATCGATGAGCAGTTCTTC

v_call: TRBV5-4
j_call: TRBJ2-1
clone_size: .
d_call: TRBD2
cdr3_aa: CASSLAVSAGGTYNEQFF
cdr3_nt: TGTGCCAGCAGCTTGGCCGTTTCCGCGGGAGGGACCTACAATGAGCAGTTCTTC

v_call: TRBV28
j_call: TRBJ1-5
clone_size: .
d_call: .
cdr3_aa: CASRQDGNQPQHF
cdr3_nt: TGTGCCAGCCGACAGGATGGCAATCAGCCCCAGCATTTT

v_call: TRBV11-2
j_call: TRBJ2-2
clone_size: .
d_call: .
cdr3_aa: CASTNPGTGELFF
cdr3_nt: TGTGCCAGCACTAACCCGGGGACCGGGGAGCTGTTTTTT

v_call: TRBV5-4
j_call: TRBJ1-1
clone_size: once
d_call: .
cdr3_aa: CASSLDLIYYTKNTEAFF
cdr3_nt: TGTGCCAGCAGCTTGGATCTAATCTATTACACGAAGAACACTGAAGCTTTCTTT

v_call: TRBV28
j_call: TRBJ2-7
clone_size: .
d_call: TRBD2
cdr3_aa: CASSEGTIRDYPGEQYF
cdr3_nt: TGTGCCAGCTCAGAGGGAACCATCCGGGACTACCCCGGGGAGCAGTACTTC

v_call: TRBV4-1
j_call: TRBJ2-2
clone_size: few
d_call: .
cdr3_aa: CASSQVLDTGELFF
cdr3_nt: TGCGCCAGCAGCCAAGTACTCGACACCGGGGAGCTGTTTTTT

v_call: TRBV7-9
j_call: TRBJ2-2
clone_size: .
d_call: .
cdr3_aa: CASSLEFGGSRNTGELFF
cdr3_nt: TGTGCCAGCAGCTTAGAATTCGGGGGATCGAGGAACACCGGGGAGCTGTTTTTT

v_call: TRBV6-5
j_call: TRBJ1-5
clone_size: .
d_call: .
cdr3_aa: CASATEGGQPQHF
cdr3_nt: TGTGCCAGCGCTACCGAAGGGGGTCAGCCCCAGCATTTT

v_call: TRBV29-1
j_call: TRBJ2-7
clone_size: .
d_call: TRBD2
cdr3_aa: CSVLWTSGVSYEQYF
cdr3_nt: TGCAGCGTACTTTGGACTAGCGGGGTCTCCTACGAGCAGTACTTC

v_call: TRBV28
j_call: TRBJ1-1
clone_size: .
d_call: TRBD1
cdr3_aa: CASSYGTGANTEAFF
cdr3_nt: TGTGCCAGCAGTTATGGGACAGGAGCTAACACTGAAGCTTTCTTT

v_call: TRBV6-6
j_call: TRBJ1-1
clone_size: .
d_call: .
cdr3_aa: CASSPLGIQAPDEAFF
cdr3_nt: TGTGCCAGCAGCCCCCTGGGAATTCAAGCCCCGGATGAAGCTTTCTTT

v_call: TRBV2
j_call: TRBJ1-5
clone_size: few
d_call: TRBD1
cdr3_aa: CASSDPDFGQGANGNQPQHF
cdr3_nt: TGTGCCAGCAGTGACCCAGATTTCGGGCAGGGGGCGAATGGCAATCAGCCCCAGCATTTT

v_call: TRBV11-3
j_call: TRBJ2-7
clone_size: .
d_call: TRBD2
cdr3_aa: CASSLESGSYEQYF
cdr3_nt: TGTGCCAGCAGCTTAGAGAGCGGGAGTTACGAGCAGTACTTC

v_call: TRBV19
j_call: TRBJ1-1
clone_size: .
d_call: TRBD1
cdr3_aa: CASSWAWGRQGAVNTEAFF
cdr3_nt: TGTGCCAGTAGTTGGGCGTGGGGGAGACAGGGGGCCGTAAACACTGAAGCTTTCTTT

v_call: TRBV7-8
j_call: TRBJ1-3
clone_size: .
d_call: TRBD1
cdr3_aa: CASSYDRGAPGNTIYF
cdr3_nt: TGTGCCAGCAGCTACGACAGGGGCGCGCCGGGAAACACCATATATTTT

v_call: TRBV27
j_call: TRBJ1-5
clone_size: .
d_call: TRBD1
cdr3_aa: CASSLTGQSSRSQHF
cdr3_nt: TGTGCCAGCAGTTTAACGGGACAGAGCTCGAGGTCCCAGCATTTT

v_call: TRBV11-2
j_call: TRBJ1-5
clone_size: .
d_call: .
cdr3_aa: CASSFGPSNQPQHF
cdr3_nt: TGTGCCAGCAGCTTCGGGCCTAGCAATCAGCCCCAGCATTTT

v_call: TRBV28
j_call: TRBJ2-7
clone_size: .
d_call: .
cdr3_aa: CASSSISESSYEQYF
cdr3_nt: TGTGCCAGCAGTTCCATAAGCGAGAGCTCCTACGAGCAGTACTTC

v_call: TRBV4-2
j_call: TRBJ2-1
clone_size: .
d_call: .
cdr3_aa: CASSPGRMGIYNEQFF
cdr3_nt: TGTGCCAGCAGCCCTGGGAGGATGGGGATCTACAATGAGCAGTTCTTC

v_call: TRBV10-3
j_call: TRBJ2-7
clone_size: once
d_call: .
cdr3_aa: CAISEELKHYEQYF
cdr3_nt: TGTGCCATCAGTGAGGAGCTCAAACACTACGAGCAGTACTTC

v_call: TRBV6-5
j_call: TRBJ2-7
clone_size: .
d_call: .
cdr3_aa: CASSVGPISYEQYF
cdr3_nt: TGTGCCAGCAGTGTGGGCCCTATCTCCTACGAGCAGTACTTC

v_call: TRBV29-1
j_call: TRBJ1-1
clone_size: .
d_call: .
cdr3_aa: CSVEFRGGMNTEAFF
cdr3_nt: TGCAGCGTTGAATTCAGGGGTGGGATGAACACTGAAGCTTTCTTT

v_call: TRBV7-6
j_call: TRBJ1-3
clone_size: once
d_call: .
cdr3_aa: CASSATRGGNTIYF
cdr3_nt: TGTGCCAGCAGCGCAACTAGGGGAGGAAACACCATATATTTT

v_call: TRBV27
j_call: TRBJ2-4
clone_size: .
d_call: .
cdr3_aa: CASASLGGWVKNIQYF
cdr3_nt: TGTGCCAGCGCCTCACTCGGTGGTTGGGTCAAAAACATTCAGTACTTC

v_call: TRBV7-9
j_call: TRBJ1-1
clone_size: .
d_call: .
cdr3_aa: CASSLANEAFF
cdr3_nt: TGTGCCAGCAGCTTAGCCAATGAAGCTTTCTTT

v_call: TRBV4-3
j_call: TRBJ2-1
clone_size: .
d_call: .
cdr3_aa: CASSQISRGEQFF
cdr3_nt: TGCGCCAGCAGCCAAATCTCCAGGGGTGAGCAGTTCTTC

v_call: TRBV7-9
j_call: TRBJ2-2
clone_size: .
d_call: TRBD2
cdr3_aa: CASSSWTSGANTGELFF
cdr3_nt: TGTGCCAGCAGCTCATGGACTAGCGGGGCCAACACCGGGGAGCTGTTTTTT

v_call: TRBV9
j_call: TRBJ1-1
clone_size: few
d_call: .
cdr3_aa: CASSVEANTEAFF
cdr3_nt: TGTGCCAGCAGCGTTGAAGCGAACACTGAAGCTTTCTTT

v_call: TRBV19
j_call: TRBJ2-7
clone_size: .
d_call: TRBD2
cdr3_aa: CATGFPGLAGATYEQYF
cdr3_nt: TGTGCCACCGGCTTCCCGGGACTAGCGGGAGCTACCTACGAGCAGTACTTC

v_call: TRBV7-9
j_call: TRBJ1-4
clone_size: .
d_call: TRBD1
cdr3_aa: CASSLWTGGDEKLFF
cdr3_nt: TGTGCCAGCAGCTTATGGACAGGGGGTGACGAAAAACTGTTTTTT

v_call: TRBV27
j_call: TRBJ2-1
clone_size: .
d_call: .
cdr3_aa: CASSLWGPYNEQFF
cdr3_nt: TGTGCCAGCAGTTTATGGGGTCCCTACAATGAGCAGTTCTTC

v_call: TRBV7-8
j_call: TRBJ2-7
clone_size: .
d_call: .
cdr3_aa: CASSVGRVLHEQYF
cdr3_nt: TGTGCCAGCAGCGTTGGACGTGTCCTCCACGAGCAGTACTTC

v_call: TRBV5-4
j_call: TRBJ2-7
clone_size: once
d_call: TRBD1
cdr3_aa: CASSLAPGQDYEQYF
cdr3_nt: TGTGCCAGCAGCTTGGCCCCCGGACAGGACTACGAGCAGTACTTC

v_call: TRBV28
j_call: TRBJ1-5
clone_size: once
d_call: .
cdr3_aa: CASSLFPDSNQPQHF
cdr3_nt: TGTGCCAGCAGTTTATTTCCAGACAGCAATCAGCCCCAGCATTTT